This T cell receptor (beta chain) was sequenced for a study of cytomegalovirus exposure and HLA in healthy donors. Study as a whole: Of the donors genotyped, approximately 400 in all, about 76% fell in the Caucasian-associated ancestry cluster. Overall study findings and caveats: High sensitivity and specificity were reportedly achieved when the classifier diagnosed cytomegalovirus status. Earlier findings revealed that most TCR beta V segments proved productive either about 87% or about 30% of the time. It was taken for granted in presence/absence analyses that sequencing depth across donors was roughly uniform.

The CDR3 spans 15 residues. Of note for this clone: What it binds is not known.

Primers: 60 Vbeta forward and 13 Jbeta reverse. Measured with immunoSEQ multiplex PCR; TCRdb has only the in-frame clones, and not every one. The table lists about 120,000 clones, about 84% of them singletons. The chain recombines TRBV12-2 with TRBJ1-3. TRBV12-2 counts as a pseudogene. The source material was PBMCs. This sequence was found in a man between 18 and 29 years old in good health and CMV-seropositive. CDR3 protein: CASRPGEGGGNTIYF. The CDR3 DNA sequence: TGTGCAAGTCGCCCAGGGGAGGGGGGCGGAAACACCATATATTTT.